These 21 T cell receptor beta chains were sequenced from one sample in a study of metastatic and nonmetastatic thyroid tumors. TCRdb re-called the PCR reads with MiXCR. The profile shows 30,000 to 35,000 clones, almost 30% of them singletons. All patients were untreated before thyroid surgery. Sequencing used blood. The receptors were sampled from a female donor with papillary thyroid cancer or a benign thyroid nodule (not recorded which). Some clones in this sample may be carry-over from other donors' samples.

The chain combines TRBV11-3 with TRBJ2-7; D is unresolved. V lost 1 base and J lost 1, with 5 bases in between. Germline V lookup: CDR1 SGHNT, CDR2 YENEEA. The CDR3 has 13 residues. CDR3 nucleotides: TGTGCCAGCAGCTTAGGGCCGTCCTACGAGCAGTACTTC. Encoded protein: CASSLGPSYEQYF.

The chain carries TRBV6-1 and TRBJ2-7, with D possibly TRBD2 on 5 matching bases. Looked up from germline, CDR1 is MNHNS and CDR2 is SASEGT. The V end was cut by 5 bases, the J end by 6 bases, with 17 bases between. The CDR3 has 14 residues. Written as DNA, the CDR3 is TGTGCCAGCAGTACCGACCGAATCGCGGGCGAGCAGTACTTC. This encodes CASSTDRIAGEQYF.

CDR3 in DNA: TGCAGTGCAACGGACAGGGGTCAATGGGACACTGAAGCTTTCTTT. Translating it yields CSATDRGQWDTEAFF. The J gene is TRBJ1-1, the V gene TRBV20-1; the match to TRBD1 covers 9 bases. Unmatched junction bases numbered 11, after V lost 6 bases and J lost 3 bases. Germline V gene data show CDR1 as DFQATT and CDR2 as SNEGSKA (reference sequence). The CDR3 has 15 residues.

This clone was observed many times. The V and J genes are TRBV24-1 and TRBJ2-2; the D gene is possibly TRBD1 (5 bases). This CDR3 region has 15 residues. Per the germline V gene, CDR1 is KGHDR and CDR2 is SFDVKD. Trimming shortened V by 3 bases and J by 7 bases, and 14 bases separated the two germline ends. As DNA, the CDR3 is TGTGCCACCAGTGATCCCAGGGTTTGGGGCGGGGAGCTGTTTTTT. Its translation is CATSDPRVWGGELFF.

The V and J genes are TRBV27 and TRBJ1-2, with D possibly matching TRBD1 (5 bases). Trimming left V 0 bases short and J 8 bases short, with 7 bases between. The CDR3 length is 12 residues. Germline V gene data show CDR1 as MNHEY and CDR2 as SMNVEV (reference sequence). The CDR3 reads CASSLSGDGYTF. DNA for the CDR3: TGTGCCAGCAGTTTATCGGGGGACGGCTACACCTTC.

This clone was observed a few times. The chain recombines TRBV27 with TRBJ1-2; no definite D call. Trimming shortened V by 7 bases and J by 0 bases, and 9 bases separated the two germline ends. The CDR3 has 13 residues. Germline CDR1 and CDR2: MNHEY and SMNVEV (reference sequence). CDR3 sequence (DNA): TGTGCCAGCACCTTAAACCCTAACTATGGCTACACCTTC. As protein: CASTLNPNYGYTF.

Here the CDR3 DNA reads TGCAGTGCCCACCCGCCGAGCTCCTACAATGAGCAGTTCTTC. Its translation is CSAHPPSSYNEQFF. The chain has TRBV20-1 and TRBJ2-1; D ambiguous. V lost 6 bases, J lost 0 bases, and 12 bases lay in between. This CDR3 region has 14 residues. Germline lookup yields CDR1 DFQATT and CDR2 SNEGSKA (reference sequence).

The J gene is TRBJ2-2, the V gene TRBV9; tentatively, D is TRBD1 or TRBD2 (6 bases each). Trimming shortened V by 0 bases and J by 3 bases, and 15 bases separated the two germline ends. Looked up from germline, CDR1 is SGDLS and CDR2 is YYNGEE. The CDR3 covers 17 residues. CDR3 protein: CASSVARAGEDTGELFF. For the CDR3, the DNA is TGTGCCAGCAGCGTAGCCCGAGCAGGGGAGGACACCGGGGAGCTGTTTTTT. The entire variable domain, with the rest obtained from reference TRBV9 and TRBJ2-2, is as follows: DSGVTQTPKHLITATGQRVTLRCSPRSGDLSVYWYQQSLDQGLQFLIQYYNGEERAKGNILERFSAQQFPDLHSELNLSSLELGDSALYFCASSVARAGEDTGELFFGEGSRLTVL.

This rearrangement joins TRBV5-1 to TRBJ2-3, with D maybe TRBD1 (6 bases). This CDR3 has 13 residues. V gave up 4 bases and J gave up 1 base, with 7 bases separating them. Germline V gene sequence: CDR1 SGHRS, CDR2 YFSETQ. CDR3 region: CASSRQGTDTQYF. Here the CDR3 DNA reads TGCGCCAGCAGCCGACAGGGCACAGATACGCAGTATTTT.

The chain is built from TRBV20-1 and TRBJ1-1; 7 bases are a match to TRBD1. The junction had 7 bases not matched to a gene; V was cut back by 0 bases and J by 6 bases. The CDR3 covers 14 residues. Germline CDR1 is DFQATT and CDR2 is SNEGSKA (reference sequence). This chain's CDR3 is CSARETTGWAEAFF. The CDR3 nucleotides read TGCAGTGCTAGAGAGACGACAGGGTGGGCTGAAGCTTTCTTT.

The CDR3: CASSFGGDEQYF. CDR3 nucleotides: TGTGCCAGCTCCTTCGGGGGGGACGAGCAGTACTTC. The rearrangement uses TRBV12-3 or TRBV12-4 and TRBJ2-7; 8 positions agree with TRBD2. The length of the CDR3 is 12 residues. V shed 8 bases and J 5 bases; nucleotides not matched to a gene: 5.

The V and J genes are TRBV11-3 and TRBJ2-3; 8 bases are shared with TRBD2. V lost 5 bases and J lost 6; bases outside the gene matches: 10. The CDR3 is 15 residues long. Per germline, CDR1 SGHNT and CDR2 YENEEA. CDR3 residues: CASSPQAGESDTQYF. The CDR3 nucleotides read TGTGCCAGCAGCCCCCAAGCGGGGGAGTCGGATACGCAGTATTTT.

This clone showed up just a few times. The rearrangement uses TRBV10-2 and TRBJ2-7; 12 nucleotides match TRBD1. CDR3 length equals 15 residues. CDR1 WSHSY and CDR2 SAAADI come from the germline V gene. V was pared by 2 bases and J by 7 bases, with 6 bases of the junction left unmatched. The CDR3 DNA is TGCGCCAGCAGTGAGCCGGGACAGGGGGCGGAGGAGCAGTACTTC. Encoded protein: CASSEPGQGAEEQYF.

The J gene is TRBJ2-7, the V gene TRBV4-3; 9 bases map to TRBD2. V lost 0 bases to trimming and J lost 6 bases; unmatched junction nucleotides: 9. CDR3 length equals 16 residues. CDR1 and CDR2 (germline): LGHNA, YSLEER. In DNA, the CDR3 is TGCGCCAGCAGCCAAGAAGAAGGTAGCGGGAGCGGCGAGCAGTACTTC. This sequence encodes CASSQEEGSGSGEQYF.

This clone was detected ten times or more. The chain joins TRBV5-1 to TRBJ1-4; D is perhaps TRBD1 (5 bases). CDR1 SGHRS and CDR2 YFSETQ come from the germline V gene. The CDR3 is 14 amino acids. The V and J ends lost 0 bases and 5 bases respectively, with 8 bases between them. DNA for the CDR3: TGCGCCAGCAGCTTGGCCGGGGGGAATGAAAAACTGTTTTTT. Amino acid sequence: CASSLAGGNEKLFF.

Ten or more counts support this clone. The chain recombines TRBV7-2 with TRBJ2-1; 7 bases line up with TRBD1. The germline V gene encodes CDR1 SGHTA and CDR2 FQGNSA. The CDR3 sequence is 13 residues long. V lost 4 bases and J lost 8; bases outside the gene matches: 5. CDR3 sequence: CASSWGQRDEQFF. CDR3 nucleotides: TGTGCCAGCAGCTGGGGACAGCGCGATGAGCAGTTCTTC.

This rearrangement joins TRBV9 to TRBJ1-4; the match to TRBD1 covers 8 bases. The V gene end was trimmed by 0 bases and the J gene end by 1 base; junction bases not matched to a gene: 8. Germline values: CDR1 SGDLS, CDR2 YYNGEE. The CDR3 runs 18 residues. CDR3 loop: CASSVAGGGLGTNEKLFF. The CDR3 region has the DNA TGTGCCAGCAGCGTAGCAGGGGGCGGATTAGGAACTAATGAAAAACTGTTTTTT.

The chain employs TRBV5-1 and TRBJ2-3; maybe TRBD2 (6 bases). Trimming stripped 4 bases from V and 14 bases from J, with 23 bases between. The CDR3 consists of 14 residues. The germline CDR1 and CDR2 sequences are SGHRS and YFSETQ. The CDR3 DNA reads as TGCGCCAGCAGCCCCCAGGGTGGGGACTCGCCCCCGTATTTT. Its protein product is CASSPQGGDSPPYF.

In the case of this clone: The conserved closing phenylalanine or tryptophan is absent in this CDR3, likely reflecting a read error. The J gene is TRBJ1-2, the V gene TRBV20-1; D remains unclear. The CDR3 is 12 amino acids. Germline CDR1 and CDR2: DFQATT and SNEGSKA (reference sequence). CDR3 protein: CSVKRFDYVYTL. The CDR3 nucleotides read TGCAGTGTGAAAAGATTTGACTATGTCTACACCTTA.

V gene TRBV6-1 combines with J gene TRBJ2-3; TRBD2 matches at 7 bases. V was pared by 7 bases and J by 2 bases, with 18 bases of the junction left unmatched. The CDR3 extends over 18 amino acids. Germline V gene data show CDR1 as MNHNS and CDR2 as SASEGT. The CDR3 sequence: CASTTLRGGTPNTDTQYF. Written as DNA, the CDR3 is TGTGCCAGCACTACATTGCGGGGAGGGACCCCCAACACAGATACGCAGTATTTT.

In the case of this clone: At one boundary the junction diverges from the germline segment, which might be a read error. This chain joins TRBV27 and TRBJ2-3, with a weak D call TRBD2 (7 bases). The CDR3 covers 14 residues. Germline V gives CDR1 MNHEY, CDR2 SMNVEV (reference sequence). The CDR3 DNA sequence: TGCGCCAGCAGAGGAGGGGGGAGGGGGGATACGCAGTATTTT. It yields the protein CASRGGGRGDTQYF.